The TCR beta chain described here comes from a study of blood T cell repertoires in COVID-19. At the level of the study: Donors in the United States, Italy and Spain gave samples during acute or convalescent COVID-19. Sources were T cells, B-cell-depleted T cells, or PBMCs; the material itself was cDNA or gDNA.

Authors' methods: By means of reference gene primer amplification, nucleated cell counts were estimated. Measured with immunoSEQ multiplex PCR; TCRdb has only the in-frame clones, and not every one. For V, J and clone size, that table is used; D and trimming come from the DNA. The sample shows roughly 68,000 clones, about 88% of them seen only once. The sequenced sample consisted of peripheral blood. The source of this sequence is a woman aged 45-65 years with active COVID-19.

The CDR3, as DNA: TGTGCCTGGAGTCCCCGGGCCGGGGAGCTGTTTTTT. Translating gives CAWSPRAGELFF. This chain joins TRBV30 and TRBJ2-2; D unclear. CDR1 GTSNPN and CDR2 SVGIG come from the germline V gene (reference sequence). Trimming took 2 bases from V and 6 from J, leaving 7 bases between them. CDR3 length equals 12 residues.